A selection of T cell receptor beta chains follows, all from one sample in a study of Graves' ophthalmopathy and Graves' hyperthyroidism. Using its own MiXCR run on the multiplex PCR reads, TCRdb lists one record per CDR3 protein. The data contain 200,000 to 250,000 distinct CDR3 sequences, around a fifth of them singletons. The sequenced material came from peripheral blood. Source of these receptors: a woman aged 45-65 years with Graves' ophthalmopathy. CDR3s include the opening cysteine and the closing phenylalanine or tryptophan.

V gene	J gene	CDR3 length	CDR3 protein
TRBV20-1	TRBJ2-1	14	CSARRGRDDNEQFF
TRBV2	TRBJ1-1	16	CASSRRRGRVNTEAFF
TRBV19	TRBJ2-5	15	CASNNIGGPQETQYF
TRBV12-3/TRBV12-4	TRBJ1-3	16	CASSFLGQGAGNTIYF
TRBV12-3/TRBV12-4	TRBJ1-5	14	CASSASWGNQPQHF
TRBV7-9	TRBJ2-7	13	CASSLTSGHEQYF
TRBV30	TRBJ2-2	16	CAWSVRTGVGGGELFF
TRBV7-8	TRBJ2-2	14	CASSLDRVTGELFF
TRBV6-1	TRBJ2-7	12	CASSEGTYEQYF
TRBV27	TRBJ1-2	16	CASSPWGRLNSYGYTF
TRBV20-1	TRBJ2-4	16	CSAPGGPRGDRDIQYF
TRBV6-5	TRBJ2-7	14	CASSYGQDSYEQYF
TRBV3-1	TRBJ1-1	16	CASSQGAVIRGTEAFF
TRBV6-1	TRBJ2-2	14	CASSETSRSGELFF
TRBV2	TRBJ1-6	15	CASSPTDSYNSPLHF
TRBV27	TRBJ2-7	13	CASRPTGGSEQYF
TRBV4-1	TRBJ2-5	16	CASSQDKGQGQETQYF
TRBV12-3/TRBV12-4	TRBJ2-7	13	CASSSTSTHEQYF
TRBV6-1	TRBJ2-6	15	CATKPGTSGANVLTF
TRBV28	TRBJ2-7	13	CASSFFRTGEQYF
TRBV20-1	TRBJ1-2	14	CSASPLREHYGYTF
TRBV4-1	TRBJ2-5	14	CASSPNGVKETQYF
TRBV2	TRBJ1-1	14	CATHKRALNTEAFF
TRBV30	TRBJ1-1	16	CAWSARTGVLNTEAFF
TRBV29-1	TRBJ1-1	10	CSAMDTEAFF
TRBV28	TRBJ1-5	13	CASRVMRNQPQHF
TRBV12-3/TRBV12-4	TRBJ2-5	13	CASSLVRWETQYF
TRBV28	TRBJ1-1	12	CASSSTDPEAFF
TRBV2	TRBJ1-6	16	CASSSNRGINNSPLHF
TRBV6-1	TRBJ2-7	14	CASCTGTSGYEQYF
TRBV18	TRBJ1-5	15	CASSRTSDRNQPQHF
TRBV20-1	TRBJ1-2	13	CSATRGGPDGYTF
TRBV19	TRBJ1-1	14	CASSRGQGATEAFF
TRBV7-2	TRBJ1-2	13	CASSPGRTQGYTF
TRBV12-3/TRBV12-4	TRBJ1-5	14	CASTRRSGNQPQHF
TRBV19	TRBJ1-2	13	CASSIQLNYGYTF
TRBV7-8	TRBJ2-7	15	CASSLGDGSVWEQYF
TRBV18	TRBJ1-1	13	CASYGQRNTEAFF
TRBV2	TRBJ1-6	15	CASSPRTGINSPLHF
TRBV7-2	TRBJ1-2	13	CASSLFGLEGYTF
TRBV5-6	TRBJ2-5	15	CASSQRGQGGETQYF
TRBV20-1	TRBJ1-3	12	CSASFGRNTIYF